The 13 T cell receptor beta chains below all came from one sample that was sequenced in a study of control samples from healthy donors and cancer patients. Clones were sequenced by immunoSEQ multiplex PCR, and TCRdb holds only the in-frame ones, with some missing. The sample carries 100,000 to 150,000 clones, just under 95% recorded once. Sequenced input: blood. The origin of the receptors is a man between 18 and 35 years old in good health.

The rearrangement joins TRBV6-5 to TRBJ1-1; weak D call: TRBD1 (6 bases). Germline CDR1 is MNHEY and CDR2 is SVGAGI. The CDR3 is 15 amino acids. Trimming cost V 6 bases and J 0 bases, with 14 bases left between them. CDR3 DNA sequence: TGTGCCAGCAGCTGGGGGCAGGCCCTGAACACTGAAGCTTTCTTT. Residues: CASSWGQALNTEAFF.

This rearrangement joins TRBV30 to TRBJ1-2; TRBD1 agrees at 10 bases. The V and J ends lost 1 base and 4 bases, in that order; junction bases with no gene match: 9. CDR1 and CDR2 (germline): GTSNPN, SVGIG (reference sequence). The length of the CDR3 is 16 residues. The CDR3 coding sequence is TGTGCCTGGAGTGATCGAAGGGACAGGGGTGGCTATGGCTACACCTTC. Encoded protein: CAWSDRRDRGGYGYTF.

A word on this clone: Different DNA sequences within this sample yield the same CDR3. The chain uses TRBV9 and TRBJ1-3, with 7 bases identical to TRBD1. CDR3 length: 15 residues. V lost 3 bases to trimming and J lost 2 bases; unmatched junction nucleotides: 5. Germline values: CDR1 SGDLS, CDR2 YYNGEE. The chain's CDR3 is CASSALTGAGNTIYF. DNA for the CDR3: TGTGCCAGCAGCGCCCTAACAGGGGCTGGAAACACCATATATTTT.

This chain links TRBV6-8 with TRBJ1-2; possibly TRBD1 for D (5 bases). The CDR3 consists of 15 residues. V gave up 0 bases and J gave up 1 base, with 9 bases separating them. Germline CDR1 reads MNHGY; CDR2 reads SAAAGT. The CDR3 region has the DNA TGTGCCAGCAGTTACTCGAATGACAGTAACTATGGCTACACCTTC. The encoded protein is CASSYSNDSNYGYTF.

The chain joins TRBV20-1 to TRBJ1-2; unclear D gene. Trimming left V 5 bases short and J 7 bases short, with 11 bases between. This CDR3 spans 11 amino acids. Germline CDR1 DFQATT, CDR2 SNEGSKA (reference sequence). The CDR3 spells CSAGFLLGYTF. The CDR3 DNA follows: TGCAGTGCTGGGTTCCTCCTTGGCTACACCTTC.

The chain uses TRBV6-1 and TRBJ1-6; D not resolved. The germline V gene has CDR1 MNHNS and CDR2 SASEGT. Trimming left V 1 base short and J 6 bases short, with 13 bases between. The length of the CDR3 is 16 residues. CDR3: CASSEDRVFLNSPLHF. The CDR3 bases are TGTGCCAGCAGTGAAGACCGAGTCTTTCTTAATTCACCCCTCCACTTT.

The V gene is TRBV9, the J gene TRBJ1-6; D is ambiguous. The CDR3 loop spans 14 amino acids. Trimming cost V 2 bases and J 6 bases, with 9 bases left between them. The germline gives CDR1 SGDLS, CDR2 YYNGEE. Here the CDR3 reads CASSVALGNSPLHF. The CDR3 DNA reads as TGTGCCAGCAGCGTTGCTCTAGGTAATTCACCCCTCCACTTT.

The rearrangement links TRBV12-3 or TRBV12-4 to TRBJ2-5; perhaps TRBD2 as D (5 bases). The CDR3 totals 13 residues. Trimming cost V 3 bases and J 5 bases, with 10 bases left between them. In DNA form, the CDR3 reads TGTGCCAGCAGTTTCCACGGGGAGGAGACCCAGTACTTC. Translating it yields CASSFHGEETQYF.

The rearrangement uses TRBV9 and TRBJ2-2; TRBD1 matches at 7 bases. V was pared by 4 bases and J by 5 bases, with 8 bases of the junction left unmatched. The CDR3 contains 15 residues. Germline assignment: CDR1 SGDLS and CDR2 YYNGEE. The CDR3 nucleotides read TGTGCCAGCAGCTCCCGACAGGGTCGGACCGGGGAGCTGTTTTTT. It encodes CASSSRQGRTGELFF.

This sequence joins TRBV10-3 and TRBJ2-3; perhaps TRBD1 as D (6 bases). The CDR3 is 13 residues long. Trimming removed 2 bases at V and 5 bases at J, with 8 bases between. Germline CDR1 is ENHRY and CDR2 is SYGVKD. This CDR3 is CAISENREDTQYF. Here the CDR3 DNA reads TGTGCCATCAGTGAGAACAGGGAAGATACGCAGTATTTT.

V and J are TRBV6-5 and TRBJ2-1; 13 bases are shared with TRBD2. The CDR3 spans 16 residues. The germline V gene encodes CDR1 MNHEY and CDR2 SVGAGI. V dropped 4 bases and J dropped 8; count of bases not matched to a gene: 8. The DNA for the CDR3 is TGTGCCAGCAGTTGGACGGGACTAGCGGGGATGGATGAGCAGTTCTTC. Residues: CASSWTGLAGMDEQFF.

This clone was picked up one time. The CDR3 DNA reads as TGTGCCAGCAGCCCCAGGGACAGTAGGGAGACCCAGTACTTC. This translates into CASSPRDSRETQYF. The chain is built from TRBV3-1 (or the pseudogene TRBV3-2) and TRBJ2-5; 7 nucleotides align to TRBD1. This CDR3 comprises 14 residues. Trimming cost V 4 bases and J 5 bases; bases outside gene matches: 7. Germline-derived CDR1 and CDR2 are LGHDT and YNNKEL (reference sequence).

The chain uses TRBV7-9 and TRBJ2-3; no firm D call. V gave up 5 bases and J gave up 5 bases, with 17 bases separating them. From germline, CDR1 is SEHNR and CDR2 FQNEAQ (reference sequence). CDR3 length: 15 amino acids. CDR3 sequence: CASSPEATSVDTQYF. The CDR3 DNA is TGTGCCAGCAGCCCCGAGGCTACCTCCGTAGATACGCAGTATTTT.